Following are 15 T cell receptor beta chains from one sample sequenced in a study of blood T cell repertoires in COVID-19. Using immunoSEQ multiplex PCR, the repertoire was profiled, and TCRdb retains in-frame clones only, with some absent. This table holds some 140,000 clones, roughly four fifths found once. The sample taken for sequencing was peripheral blood. The receptors here all came from a woman aged 80 or over with acute or convalescent COVID-19.

This clone showed up just once. The CDR3 DNA is TGTGCCAGCAGTTCACAGACTAGCGGGGGGGGCGGTGAGCAGTTCTTC. Its protein is CASSSQTSGGGGEQFF. The rearrangement uses TRBV6-5 and TRBJ2-1; 14 nucleotides match TRBD2. CDR1 is MNHEY and CDR2 is SVGAGI in the germline V gene. This CDR3 contains 16 residues. V gave up 4 bases and J gave up 9 bases; unmatched junction bases: 8.

The chain links TRBV27 to TRBJ2-7; possibly TRBD1 for D (6 bases). V lost 5 bases, J lost 7 bases, and 24 bases lay in between. Per germline, CDR1 MNHEY and CDR2 SMNVEV (reference sequence). This CDR3 has 16 residues. The CDR3 spells CASSKTGLGARREQYF. In DNA, the CDR3 is TGTGCCAGCAGTAAGACGGGCCTGGGGGCCCGCCGGGAGCAGTACTTC.

This clone has only a few counts. The V and J genes are TRBV23-1 and TRBJ1-3; D possibly corresponds to TRBD1 (5 bases). TRBV23-1 is an ORF, and what it does is uncertain. The CDR3 sequence is 18 residues long. The V end lost 4 bases, the J end lost 0 bases, and 19 bases lay between the germline ends. CDR3 sequence: CASSRFIRDGSSGNTIYF. CDR3 coding DNA: TGCGCCAGCAGTCGATTCATCCGGGACGGGAGCTCTGGAAACACCATATATTTT.

The J gene is TRBJ2-7, the V gene TRBV12-3 or TRBV12-4; D remains ambiguous. Trimming left V 11 bases short and J 5 bases short, with 7 bases between. CDR3 size: 9 residues. The CDR3 DNA follows: TGTGCCGGCCACCACGAGCAGTACTTC. Amino acid sequence: CAGHHEQYF.

This clone was counted a few times. The genes are TRBV3-1 (or the pseudogene TRBV3-2) and TRBJ2-7, with 8 bases lining up with TRBD2. V was clipped by 1 base and J by 0 bases; unmatched bases: 5. The CDR3 is 16 residues long. Per germline, CDR1 LGHDT and CDR2 YNNKEL (reference sequence). The CDR3 DNA reads as TGTGCCAGCAGCCAAGTGGTAGCGGGGTCCTCCTACGAGCAGTACTTC. This gives the protein CASSQVVAGSSYEQYF.

This clone showed up just once. The gene calls are TRBV18 and TRBJ2-7; TRBD1 matches 7 bases. CDR1 and CDR2 (germline): KGHSH, LQKENI. Trimming removed 2 bases from V and 2 bases from J; junction bases left unmatched: 3. There are 14 residues in the CDR3. DNA for the CDR3: TGTGCCAGCTCACCAGAGGACAGGCCCTACGAGCAGTACTTC. It specifies CASSPEDRPYEQYF.

V and J are TRBV11-2 and TRBJ2-5, with TRBD2 as a possible D gene (5 bases). Germline V gene sequence: CDR1 SGHAT, CDR2 FQNNGV. The CDR3 has 17 residues. V gave up 5 bases and J gave up 5 bases, with 24 bases separating them. CDR3 DNA sequence: TGTGCCAGCAGCCCCGTTGGTCCCTTCGGGGTATTCGAGACCCAGTACTTC. Its protein product is CASSPVGPFGVFETQYF. Full variable domain (rest looked up from reference TRBV11-2 and TRBJ2-5): EAGVAQSPRYKIIEKRQSVAFWCNPISGHATLYWYQQILGQGPKLLIQFQNNGVVDDSQLPKDRFSAERLKGVDSTLKIQPAKLEDSAVYLCASSPVGPFGVFETQYFGPGTRLLVL.

The chain couples TRBV11-2 to TRBJ2-7; D possibly corresponds to TRBD1 (6 bases). With 5 bases removed from V and 5 bases from J, the gap between germline ends came to 13 bases. The CDR3 length is 13 residues. Germline-derived CDR1 and CDR2 are SGHAT and FQNNGV. In nucleotides, the CDR3 is TGTGCCAGCAGCCCATTACAGGGTAACGAGCAGTACTTC. This translates into CASSPLQGNEQYF.

The gene calls are TRBV7-2 and TRBJ1-1, with 7 nucleotides matching TRBD1. From germline, CDR1 is SGHTA and CDR2 FQGNSA. Germline trimming cut 3 bases from V and 3 bases from J; bases unmatched to any gene: 4. There are 14 residues in the CDR3. CDR3 coding DNA: TGTGCCAGCAGCTTGGGGGACAGCTACACTGAAGCTTTCTTT. It specifies CASSLGDSYTEAFF.

The V and J genes are TRBV7-3 and TRBJ1-1; D is unclear. The CDR3 runs to 13 residues. V was shortened by 2 bases and J by 5 bases, with 9 bases between the two germline ends. CDR1 and CDR2 from the germline V gene are SGHTA and FQGTGA. The CDR3 here is CASSLALETEAFF. CDR3 nucleotides: TGTGCCAGCAGCTTAGCTCTAGAAACTGAAGCTTTCTTT.

Here the CDR3 DNA reads TGCGCCAGCAGTGATGAGGGGAGGAAGAACACCGGGGAGCTGTTTTTT. Translated: CASSDEGRKNTGELFF. The rearrangement joins TRBV10-1 to TRBJ2-2; D perhaps matches TRBD2 (6 bases). V was cut by 3 bases and J by 1 base, with 12 bases left in between. Germline CDR1 and CDR2: WNHNN and SYGVQD (reference sequence). The CDR3 is 16 residues long.

The chain combines TRBV5-1 with TRBJ1-2; D might be TRBD1 (5 bases). Germline CDR1 and CDR2: SGHRS and YFSETQ. CDR3 length: 14 amino acids. V was trimmed by 0 bases and J by 0 bases, leaving 6 bases between them. In DNA form, the CDR3 reads TGCGCCAGCAGCTTGGCAGGGACTAACTATGGCTACACCTTC. Translation gives CASSLAGTNYGYTF.

The rearrangement uses TRBV19 and TRBJ1-1; 9 nucleotides agree with TRBD1. V was pared by 7 bases and J by 0 bases, with 9 bases of the junction left unmatched. CDR1 and CDR2 (germline): LNHDA, SQIVND (reference sequence). This CDR3 contains 16 residues. CDR3 sequence: CASNPGQGFLNTEAFF. The CDR3 DNA sequence: TGTGCCAGTAATCCGGGACAGGGCTTTCTGAACACTGAAGCTTTCTTT.

The chain carries TRBV18 and TRBJ1-6; D remains unclear. This CDR3 region has 15 residues. Germline loops: CDR1 KGHSH, CDR2 LQKENI. V lost 2 bases and J lost 7, with 12 bases in between. The CDR3 sequence: CASSPSYSGNSPLHF. The CDR3 DNA follows: TGTGCCAGCTCACCATCCTATTCGGGAAATTCACCCCTCCACTTT.

This chain uses TRBV7-9 with TRBJ1-2; D might be TRBD1 (6 bases). The germline V gene has CDR1 SEHNR and CDR2 FQNEAQ (reference sequence). V lost 4 bases to trimming and J lost 5 bases, with 11 bases between them. CDR3 length: 13 amino acids. CDR3 loop: CASSSHREYGYTF. CDR3 coding DNA: TGTGCCAGCAGCTCCCACAGGGAGTATGGCTACACCTTC.